This T cell receptor beta chain is from a study of T cell responses to AZD1222 COVID-19 vaccine. Overall study findings and caveats: A rise in Spike-specific TCR breadth and depth followed two AZD1222 doses. After the peak T cell response, and only then, were repertoires sampled. Spike-spanning, vaccine-associated CD4 TCRs were dominant at 160-218 and 743-854. The donors showed a predominance of white British ancestry and of females, with possible underestimation of clonal diversity.

As regards this clone: The antigen remains undetermined.

Some clones are missing from TCRdb's copy, which holds only in-frame ones; the method was immunoSEQ multiplex PCR. This sample yields fewer than 110,000 clones, of which 92% are seen a single time; 8% to 10% belongs to the top ten. V lost 5 bases and J lost 3; bases outside the gene matches: 4. Germline loops: CDR1 SGHVS, CDR2 FQNEAQ. The CDR3 sequence is 14 residues long. V gene TRBV7-8 combines with J gene TRBJ1-5; 7 bases are a match to TRBD1. This TCR derives from an adult who received the AZD1222 COVID-19 vaccine. The sequencing here drew on peripheral blood, taken 28 days after the second AZD1222 dose. The CDR3 bases are TGTGCCAGCAGCGGGACAGAGAACAATCAGCCCCAGCATTTT. Translated: CASSGTENNQPQHF.